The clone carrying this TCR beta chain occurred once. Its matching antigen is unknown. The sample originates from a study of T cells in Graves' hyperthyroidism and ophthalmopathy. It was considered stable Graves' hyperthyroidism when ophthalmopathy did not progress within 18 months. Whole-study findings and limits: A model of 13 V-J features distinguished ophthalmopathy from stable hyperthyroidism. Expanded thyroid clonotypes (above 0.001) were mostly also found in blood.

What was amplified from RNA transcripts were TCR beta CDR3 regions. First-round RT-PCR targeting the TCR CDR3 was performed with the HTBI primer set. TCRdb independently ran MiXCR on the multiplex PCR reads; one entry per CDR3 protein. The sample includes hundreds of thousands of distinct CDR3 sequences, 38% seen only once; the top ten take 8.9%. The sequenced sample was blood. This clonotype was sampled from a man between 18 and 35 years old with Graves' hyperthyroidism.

CDR3 nucleotide sequence: TGTGCCAGCAGCTTAGGCCCACCGGGACAGCTCCTCAACTATGGCTACACCTTC. Residues: CASSLGPPGQLLNYGYTF. The chain recombines TRBV7-2 with TRBJ1-2; 7 bases are shared with TRBD1. Germline assignment: CDR1 SGHTA and CDR2 FQGNSA. CDR3 length equals 18 residues. Unmatched junction bases numbered 13, after V lost 1 base and J lost 2 bases.